The 21 T cell receptor beta chains below come from one sample, sequenced in a study of OX40 agonist ivuxolimab in advanced cancers. Measured with immunoSEQ multiplex PCR; TCRdb has only the in-frame clones, and not every one. The sample records around 30,000 clones, 75% to 90% being singletons. The sample was CD4+ or CD8+ T cells sorted from blood, taken in a trial of the OX40 agonist ivuxolimab. The receptors derive from an adult with an advanced solid tumor such as melanoma, head and neck, liver or kidney cancer.

Comment on this clone: The junction differs from germline at one of its ends, possibly a read error. This chain joins TRBV11-2 and TRBJ2-6; possibly TRBD1 for D (6 bases). Germline CDR1 reads SGHAT; CDR2 reads FQNNGV. The CDR3 loop spans 18 amino acids. For the CDR3, the DNA is TGTGCCAACAGCTTGGTAACAGGGCCCTTATCTGGGGCCAACGTCCTGACTTTC. This encodes CANSLVTGPLSGANVLTF.

This clone is a singleton in its sample. The V and J genes are TRBV27 and TRBJ2-6; D unresolved. The CDR3 extends over 16 amino acids. V was shortened by 5 bases and J by 4 bases, with 15 bases between the two germline ends. The germline V gene encodes CDR1 MNHEY and CDR2 SMNVEV (reference sequence). CDR3 residues: CASSLTSPTGANVLTF. CDR3 sequence (DNA): TGTGCCAGCAGTCTGACCAGTCCAACCGGGGCCAACGTCCTGACTTTC. Combining the CDR3 with reference TRBV27 and TRBJ2-6 gives the whole variable domain EAQVTQNPRYLITVTGKKLTVTCSQNMNHEYMSWYRQDPGLGLRQIYYSMNVEVTDKGDVPEGYKVSRKEKRNFPLILESPSPNQTSLYFCASSLTSPTGANVLTFGAGSRLTVL.

This clone is judged medium-sized (0.01 to 0.1%). This chain links TRBV19 with TRBJ2-5; 9 bases agree with TRBD2. Germline CDR1 reads LNHDA; CDR2 reads SQIVND (reference sequence). V was clipped by 9 bases and J by 5 bases; unmatched bases: 16. The CDR3 contains 16 residues. The chain's CDR3 is CASRPRGAGGWETQYF. The CDR3 DNA reads as TGTGCCAGCCGACCTAGGGGAGCGGGGGGCTGGGAGACCCAGTACTTC.

The J gene is TRBJ2-1, the V gene TRBV14, with D perhaps TRBD2 (6 bases). Trimming took 0 bases from V and 6 from J, leaving 18 bases between them. This CDR3 comprises 17 residues. Per the germline V gene, CDR1 is SGHDN and CDR2 is FVKESK. CDR3 DNA: TGTGCCAGCAGCCAAGAAATGTCTAGCGTGCATCTCAATGAGCAGTTCTTC. It encodes CASSQEMSSVHLNEQFF.

This chain links TRBV7-6 with TRBJ2-1; D remains ambiguous. The CDR3 loop spans 14 amino acids. The germline CDR1 and CDR2 sequences are SGHVS and FNYEAQ. Trimming stripped 6 bases from V and 1 base from J, with 10 bases between. The CDR3 nucleotides are TGTGCCAGCAGGAAGGACCTTTCCTACAATGAGCAGTTCTTC. It specifies CASRKDLSYNEQFF.

The chain combines TRBV4-1 with TRBJ2-6, with a possible D match to TRBD1 (7 bases). From germline, CDR1 is MGHRA and CDR2 YSYEKL. Trimming removed 2 bases at V and 1 base at J, with 21 bases between. CDR3 length: 20 residues. The CDR3 DNA is TGCGCCAGCAGCCAACGAGTTGCGGGACAGCCGTTTTCTGGGGCCAACGTCCTGACTTTC. Translated, it gives CASSQRVAGQPFSGANVLTF.

The gene calls are TRBV2 and TRBJ1-5; no definite D call. V was shortened by 2 bases and J by 12 bases, with 8 bases between the two germline ends. The germline gives CDR1 SNHLY, CDR2 FYNNEI. The CDR3 has 11 residues. The CDR3 here is CASSELELQHF. CDR3 bases: TGTGCCAGCAGTGAATTGGAACTCCAGCATTTT.

This clone was observed once. This CDR3 is CAISVTGNTEAFF. The DNA of the CDR3 is TGTGCCATCAGTGTAACAGGGAACACTGAAGCTTTCTTT. This chain connects TRBV10-3 to TRBJ1-1; maybe TRBD1 (5 bases). The CDR3 is made up of 13 amino acids. Germline CDR1 ENHRY, CDR2 SYGVKD. Trimming left V 4 bases short and J 1 base short, with 7 bases between.

This clone is a singleton in its sample. One end of the junction is discordant with germline, which a read error may explain. The V call is TRBV7-7, the J call TRBJ2-7, with a tentative D call TRBD2 (6 bases). Germline V lookup: CDR1 SSHAT, CDR2 FNYEAQ (reference sequence). This CDR3 spans 15 amino acids. The CDR3 sequence: CASSPGLGAGYEQYF. CDR3 DNA sequence: TGTGCTAGCAGCCCCGGGCTGGGAGCGGGCTACGAGCAGTACTTC.

The chain uses TRBV9 and TRBJ1-2; 7 bases map to TRBD1. CDR3 size: 16 residues. V shed 0 bases, J shed 2 bases, and the junction held 7 bases outside the gene matches. Per germline, CDR1 SGDLS and CDR2 YYNGEE. DNA for the CDR3: TGTGCCAGCAGCGTAGGCACCGGGACAGAGAACTATGGCTACACCTTC. Protein product: CASSVGTGTENYGYTF.

This sequence joins TRBV7-3 and TRBJ2-2; 7 nucleotides align to TRBD2. This CDR3 is 15 amino acids long. Germline CDR1 SGHTA, CDR2 FQGTGA. V shed 5 bases, J shed 7 bases, and the junction held 10 bases outside the gene matches. DNA of the CDR3: TGTGCCAGCAGCCCACGAGGACTAGAGGGCGGGGAGCTGTTTTTT. This translates into CASSPRGLEGGELFF.

The chain combines TRBV9 with TRBJ2-3; TRBD1 is a possible D gene (6 bases). CDR3 length: 16 amino acids. V was shortened by 2 bases and J by 5 bases, with 18 bases between the two germline ends. Germline loops: CDR1 SGDLS, CDR2 YYNGEE. The CDR3 DNA reads as TGTGCCAGCAGCGTTTCAGGGGCCGAGGAGATAGATACGCAGTATTTT. Amino acids: CASSVSGAEEIDTQYF. The whole variable domain, remainder taken from reference TRBV9 and TRBJ2-3, is DSGVTQTPKHLITATGQRVTLRCSPRSGDLSVYWYQQSLDQGLQFLIQYYNGEERAKGNILERFSAQQFPDLHSELNLSSLELGDSALYFCASSVSGAEEIDTQYFGPGTRLTVL.

This chain connects TRBV27 to TRBJ2-5; D ambiguous. V was shortened by 2 bases and J by 4 bases, with 11 bases between the two germline ends. Germline loops: CDR1 MNHEY, CDR2 SMNVEV (reference sequence). The CDR3 loop spans 14 amino acids. Here the CDR3 reads CASSLGLLAETQYF. CDR3 DNA: TGTGCCAGCAGTTTAGGTCTTTTAGCAGAGACCCAGTACTTC.

This chain links TRBV12-5 with TRBJ2-1, with D unresolved. The CDR3 is 15 amino acids. The V and J ends lost 3 bases and 0 bases respectively, with 9 bases between them. Germline values: CDR1 LGHNT, CDR2 FRNRAP. The CDR3 sequence is CASGFFSSSYNEQFF. CDR3 DNA: TGTGCTAGTGGTTTTTTTTCAAGCTCCTACAATGAGCAGTTCTTC.

The chain carries TRBV28 and TRBJ2-3; D is unresolved. V shed 3 bases and J shed 2 bases, with 21 bases lying between them. The CDR3 length is 18 residues. CDR1 and CDR2 (germline): MDHEN, SYDVKM. The CDR3 sequence: CASSLPLLAMTYTDTQYF. As DNA, the CDR3 is TGTGCCAGCAGTTTGCCGTTACTCGCCATGACCTACACAGATACGCAGTATTTT.

The V and J genes are TRBV27 and TRBJ1-1; maybe TRBD1 (5 bases). Per the germline V gene, CDR1 is MNHEY and CDR2 is SMNVEV (reference sequence). The germline V and J ends were trimmed by 1 base and 1 base, with 7 bases remaining between them. This CDR3 region has 14 residues. CDR3 amino acids: CASSLLGENTEAFF. CDR3 in DNA: TGTGCCAGCAGTTTATTGGGGGAGAACACTGAAGCTTTCTTT.

In DNA form, the CDR3 reads TGTGCCAGCAGCTTAGTCAGGGGCGGGGGCAATGAGCAGTTCTTC. It is translated as CASSLVRGGGNEQFF. The chain combines TRBV7-8 with TRBJ2-1; TRBD2 is a possible D gene (7 bases). The CDR3 has 15 amino acids. Between the trimmed V and J ends, which lost 1 base and 6 bases, there was a span of 13 bases. Germline values: CDR1 SGHVS, CDR2 FQNEAQ.

This rearrangement joins TRBV6-1 to TRBJ2-2; D might be TRBD1 (6 bases). The germline gives CDR1 MNHNS, CDR2 SASEGT. The CDR3 totals 13 residues. The V end was cut by 10 bases, the J end by 5 bases, with 14 bases between. CDR3 DNA: TGTGCCACCCCGGGACAAATTACCGGGGAGCTGTTTTTT. It translates to CATPGQITGELFF.

The chain has TRBV6-1 and TRBJ2-7; no firm D call. The V gene's germline CDR1 is MNHNS and CDR2 SASEGT. V dropped 4 bases and J dropped 3 bases, with 10 bases sitting between them. The CDR3 totals 13 residues. For the CDR3, the DNA is TGTGCCAGCAGTGGGAAGACTGGCTACGAGCAGTACTTC. Protein: CASSGKTGYEQYF.

CDR3 in DNA: TGTGCCAGCAGCAAAGAACTAGCGGGGGGAAAGAAAAACATTCAGTACTTC. Translated, it gives CASSKELAGGKKNIQYF. The chain carries TRBV7-9 and TRBJ2-4, with TRBD2 identical over 12 bases. V was pared by 5 bases and J by 4 bases, with 9 bases of the junction left unmatched. Germline loops: CDR1 SEHNR, CDR2 FQNEAQ (reference sequence). This CDR3 comprises 17 residues.

The V gene is TRBV11-1, the J gene TRBJ1-2; D call uncertain. Germline assignment: CDR1 SGHAT and CDR2 FQDESV (reference sequence). CDR3 length equals 14 residues. V was cut by 3 bases and J by 6 bases, with 14 bases left in between. This CDR3 reads CASSLTPGLDGYTF. CDR3 sequence (DNA): TGTGCCAGCAGCTTGACCCCGGGTCTAGATGGCTACACCTTC.